Listed below are T cell receptor beta chains from one sample, sequenced in a study of T-cell memory formation after mild COVID-19. TCRdb recomputed calls from the 5' RACE reads with MiXCR, one row per CDR3 protein. The profile shows roughly 450,000 distinct CDR3 sequences, about 20% of them singletons. The sequenced material came from PBMCs or a T cell subset sorted from them (not recorded which). Receptors originate from an adult woman who had mild COVID-19 (a few samples of this study predate the infection). Cell type and time point are not known. CDR3s leave out the opening cysteine and the closing phenylalanine or tryptophan. A D gene is named only where the DNA matches it firmly. A row's size may be missing; if present it is once, few, many or a size class.

length: 14
size: NA
V: TRBV5-1
D: TRBD1
J: TRBJ2-7
CDR3: ASIPGPGGNSYEQY

length: 12
size: NA
V: TRBV11-2
D: NA
J: TRBJ2-4
CDR3: ASSHGGTKNIQY

length: 13
size: few
V: TRBV7-8
D: NA
J: TRBJ2-5
CDR3: ASSLFFYRETTQY

length: 14
size: NA
V: TRBV7-9
D: NA
J: TRBJ1-6
CDR3: ASSEGGGGPYSPLH

length: 13
size: NA
V: TRBV7-9
D: NA
J: TRBJ2-3
CDR3: ASSSFLGGPDTQY

length: 13
size: NA
V: TRBV5-4
D: NA
J: TRBJ1-1
CDR3: ASSPRGRGDTEAF

length: 10
size: few
V: TRBV3-1
D: NA
J: TRBJ2-4
CDR3: ASSQAGNIQY

length: 10
size: NA
V: TRBV7-6
D: NA
J: TRBJ2-7
CDR3: ASSLGRSEQY

length: 15
size: NA
V: TRBV12-3/TRBV12-4
D: NA
J: TRBJ1-1
CDR3: ASSLRAGLYMNTEAF

length: 13
size: many
V: TRBV18
D: NA
J: TRBJ2-5
CDR3: ASSPANRGDQTQY

length: 12
size: few
V: TRBV2
D: NA
J: TRBJ2-2
CDR3: ASSDGTNTGELF

length: 17
size: few
V: TRBV5-1
D: TRBD1
J: TRBJ2-6
CDR3: ASSFERTGPPGRANVLT

length: 16
size: few
V: TRBV7-6
D: TRBD2
J: TRBJ2-3
CDR3: ASSAQPGLAGGADTQY

length: 12
size: NA
V: TRBV6-5
D: NA
J: TRBJ2-5
CDR3: ASSYGRKAETQY

length: 15
size: many
V: TRBV18
D: NA
J: TRBJ1-1
CDR3: ASSPNMVSGVATEAF

length: 15
size: NA
V: TRBV10-3
D: NA
J: TRBJ2-3
CDR3: ATKGGVRRGSTDTQY

length: 14
size: NA
V: TRBV5-1
D: TRBD1
J: TRBJ1-1
CDR3: ASSDGGGDRLGEAF

length: 13
size: NA
V: TRBV18
D: NA
J: TRBJ1-1
CDR3: ASSPPSLLNTEAF

length: 12
size: NA
V: TRBV7-2
D: TRBD1
J: TRBJ1-2
CDR3: ASSPRTGDYGYT

length: 14
size: NA
V: TRBV12-3/TRBV12-4
D: NA
J: TRBJ2-2
CDR3: ASSPDTGRNTGELF

length: 15
size: NA
V: TRBV7-9
D: NA
J: TRBJ1-1
CDR3: ASSPRAGIPMNTEAF

length: 12
size: NA
V: TRBV9
D: NA
J: TRBJ2-1
CDR3: ASSASSPYNEQF

length: 13
size: many
V: TRBV7-2
D: TRBD2
J: TRBJ2-7
CDR3: ASSPPGGAIHEQY

length: 12
size: many
V: TRBV5-1
D: NA
J: TRBJ2-2
CDR3: ASSLSGLAGELF

length: 12
size: many
V: TRBV11-2
D: TRBD1
J: TRBJ1-1
CDR3: ASSWGQLNTEAF

length: 10
size: many
V: TRBV19
D: NA
J: TRBJ2-6
CDR3: ASKARGFVLT

length: 12
size: NA
V: TRBV29-1
D: NA
J: TRBJ2-2
CDR3: SVNRAPNTGELF

length: 14
size: few
V: TRBV7-2
D: NA
J: TRBJ2-5
CDR3: ASSLALSGGQETQY